Sequencing of this T cell receptor (beta chain) was carried out in a study of OX40 agonist ivuxolimab in advanced cancers. The data were produced by immunoSEQ multiplex PCR, yet TCRdb's version contains in-frame clones alone and is incomplete. The sample yields about 83,000 clones, about 81% seen once. Germline CDR1 reads SGHDT; CDR2 reads YYEEEE. V dropped 0 bases and J dropped 5; count of bases not matched to a gene: 5. The CDR3 is 15 amino acids. This sequence originates from an adult with an advanced solid tumor such as melanoma, head and neck, liver or kidney cancer. The sequencing used CD4+ or CD8+ T cells sorted from blood, collected in a trial of the OX40 agonist ivuxolimab. The rearrangement joins TRBV5-6 to TRBJ1-5; TRBD1 agrees at 7 bases. The CDR3 region is CASSLGGQSYQPQHF. The CDR3 DNA follows: TGTGCCAGCAGCTTGGGGGGACAGAGCTATCAGCCCCAGCATTTT. Full variable domain (missing parts from reference TRBV5-6 and TRBJ1-5): DAGVTQSPTHLIKTRGQQVTLRCSPKSGHDTVSWYQQALGQGPQFIFQYYEEEERQRGNFPDRFSGHQFPNYSSELNVNALLLGDSALYLCASSLGGQSYQPQHFGDGTRLSIL.